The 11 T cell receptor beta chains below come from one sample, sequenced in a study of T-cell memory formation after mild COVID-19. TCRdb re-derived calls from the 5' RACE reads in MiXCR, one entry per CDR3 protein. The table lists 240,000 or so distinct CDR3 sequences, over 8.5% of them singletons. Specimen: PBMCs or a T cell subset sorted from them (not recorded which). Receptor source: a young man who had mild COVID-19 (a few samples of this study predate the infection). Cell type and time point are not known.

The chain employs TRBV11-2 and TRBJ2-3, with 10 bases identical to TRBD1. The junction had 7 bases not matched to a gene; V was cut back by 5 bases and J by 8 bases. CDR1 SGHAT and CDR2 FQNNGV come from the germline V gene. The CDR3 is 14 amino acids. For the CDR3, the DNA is TGTGCCAGCAGCCCCCGGACAGGGGGAGGTACGCAGTATTTT. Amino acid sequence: CASSPRTGGGTQYF.

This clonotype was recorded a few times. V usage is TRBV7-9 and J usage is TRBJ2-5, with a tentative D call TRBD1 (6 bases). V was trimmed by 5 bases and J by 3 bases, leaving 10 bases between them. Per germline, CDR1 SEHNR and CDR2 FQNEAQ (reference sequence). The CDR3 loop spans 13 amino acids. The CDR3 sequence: CASSSRGEETQYF. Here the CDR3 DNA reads TGTGCCAGCAGCAGCAGGGGTGAAGAGACCCAGTACTTC.

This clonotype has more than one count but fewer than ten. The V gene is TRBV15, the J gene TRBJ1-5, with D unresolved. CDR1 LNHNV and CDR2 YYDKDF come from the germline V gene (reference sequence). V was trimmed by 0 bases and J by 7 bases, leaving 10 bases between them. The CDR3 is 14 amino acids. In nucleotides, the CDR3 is TGTGCCACCAGCAGAGAGTTCACAGACCAGCCCCAGCATTTT. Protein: CATSREFTDQPQHF.

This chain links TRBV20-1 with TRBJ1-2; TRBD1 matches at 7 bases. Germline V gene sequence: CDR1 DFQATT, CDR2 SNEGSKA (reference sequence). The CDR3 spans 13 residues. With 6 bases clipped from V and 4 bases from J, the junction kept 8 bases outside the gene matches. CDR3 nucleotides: TGCAGTGCGGAAGACAGGGCGATCTATGGCTACACCTTC. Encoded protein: CSAEDRAIYGYTF.

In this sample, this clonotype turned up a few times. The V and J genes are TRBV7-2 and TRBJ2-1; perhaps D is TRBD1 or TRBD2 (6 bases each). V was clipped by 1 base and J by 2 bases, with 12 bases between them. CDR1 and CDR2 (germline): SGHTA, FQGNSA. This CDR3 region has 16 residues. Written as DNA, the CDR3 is TGTGCCAGCAGCTTAGGTCCCGGGGGCCCCTACAATGAGCAGTTCTTC. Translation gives CASSLGPGGPYNEQFF.

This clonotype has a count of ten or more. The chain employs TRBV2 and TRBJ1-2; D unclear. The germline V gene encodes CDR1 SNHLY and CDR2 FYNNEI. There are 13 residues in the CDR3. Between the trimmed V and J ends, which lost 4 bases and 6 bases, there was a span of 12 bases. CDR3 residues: CASSAPGGDGYTF. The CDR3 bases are TGTGCCAGCAGTGCACCGGGCGGAGATGGCTACACCTTC.

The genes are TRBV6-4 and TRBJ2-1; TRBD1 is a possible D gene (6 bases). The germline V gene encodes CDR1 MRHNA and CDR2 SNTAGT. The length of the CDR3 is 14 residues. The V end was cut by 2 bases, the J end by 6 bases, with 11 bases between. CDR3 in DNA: TGTGCCAGCAGTGACGGGGGCCCCGGCAATGAGCAGTTCTTC. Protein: CASSDGGPGNEQFF.

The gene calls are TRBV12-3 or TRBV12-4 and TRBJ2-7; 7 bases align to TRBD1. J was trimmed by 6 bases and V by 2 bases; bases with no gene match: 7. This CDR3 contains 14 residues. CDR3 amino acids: CASSLTGALSEQYF. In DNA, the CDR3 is TGTGCCAGCAGTTTAACAGGGGCCTTAAGCGAGCAGTACTTC.

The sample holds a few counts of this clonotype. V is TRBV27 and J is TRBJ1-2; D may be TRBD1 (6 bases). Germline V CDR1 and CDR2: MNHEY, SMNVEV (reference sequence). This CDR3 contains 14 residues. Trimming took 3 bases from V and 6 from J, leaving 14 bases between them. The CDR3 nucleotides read TGTGCCAGCAGTTTGGGGGCCTGGGAGGATGGCTACACCTTC. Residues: CASSLGAWEDGYTF.

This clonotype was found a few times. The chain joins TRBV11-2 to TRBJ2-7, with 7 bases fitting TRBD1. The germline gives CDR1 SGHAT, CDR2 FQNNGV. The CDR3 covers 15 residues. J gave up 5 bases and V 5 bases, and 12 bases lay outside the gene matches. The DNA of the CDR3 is TGTGCCAGCAGCCCTGTGACAGGGCGTAGGCACGAGCAGTACTTC. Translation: CASSPVTGRRHEQYF. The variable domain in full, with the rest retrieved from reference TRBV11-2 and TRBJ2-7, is EAGVAQSPRYKIIEKRQSVAFWCNPISGHATLYWYQQILGQGPKLLIQFQNNGVVDDSQLPKDRFSAERLKGVDSTLKIQPAKLEDSAVYLCASSPVTGRRHEQYFGPGTRLTVT.

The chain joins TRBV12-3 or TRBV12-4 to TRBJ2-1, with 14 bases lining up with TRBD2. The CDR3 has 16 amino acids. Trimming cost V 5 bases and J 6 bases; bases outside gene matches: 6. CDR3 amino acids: CASSPPTSGGVNEQFF. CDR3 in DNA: TGTGCCAGCAGTCCCCCGACTAGCGGGGGGGTCAATGAGCAGTTCTTC.